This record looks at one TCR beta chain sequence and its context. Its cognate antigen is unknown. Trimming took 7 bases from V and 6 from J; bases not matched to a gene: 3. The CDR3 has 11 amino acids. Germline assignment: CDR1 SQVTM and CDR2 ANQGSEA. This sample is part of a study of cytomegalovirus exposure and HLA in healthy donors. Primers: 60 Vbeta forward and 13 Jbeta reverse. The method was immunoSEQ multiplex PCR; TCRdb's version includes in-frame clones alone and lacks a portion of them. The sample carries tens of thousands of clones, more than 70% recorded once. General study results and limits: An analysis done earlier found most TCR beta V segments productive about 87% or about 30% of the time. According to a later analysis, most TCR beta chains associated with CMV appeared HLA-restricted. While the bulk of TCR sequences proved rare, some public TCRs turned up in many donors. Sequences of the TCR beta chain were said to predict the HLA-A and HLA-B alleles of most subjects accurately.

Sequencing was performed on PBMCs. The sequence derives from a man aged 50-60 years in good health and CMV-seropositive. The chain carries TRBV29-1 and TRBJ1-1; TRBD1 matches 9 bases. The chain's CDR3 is CSARQGAEAFF. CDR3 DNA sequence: TGCAGCGCCCGACAGGGGGCTGAAGCTTTCTTT.